This T cell receptor beta chain was sequenced in a study of CD8 T cells in ankylosing spondylitis. Study observations and caveats: Reactive arthritis synovial fluid and blood previously showed some of these motif variants. A TCR beta motif made of about 8 highly homologous variants seemed typical of ankylosing spondylitis blood. Significantly higher representation of disease-linked clones was reported for matched ankylosing spondylitis synovial fluid. Researchers report that disease-linked clones proved CD8+ and relatively rare in peripheral blood.

Preparation of TCR beta libraries was done by quantitative 5'-RACE with molecular barcodes. TCRdb recomputed calls from the 5' RACE reads with MiXCR, one row per CDR3 protein. The table includes about 510,000 distinct CDR3 sequences, roughly 5.2% detected once. CDR1 and CDR2 (germline): MDHEN, SYDVKM. CDR3 length equals 15 residues. The ends lost 6 bases at V and 3 bases at J; junction bases unmatched: 9. Worth noting for this clonotype: Its antigen is as yet unknown.

This chain connects TRBV28 to TRBJ2-7; 9 bases are a match to TRBD1. The sequenced sample consisted of blood, either unsorted or a sorted T cell fraction (not recorded which). This clonotype was obtained from a male donor with ankylosing spondylitis. The CDR3 loop is CASSEAGTGHYEQYF. Here the CDR3 DNA reads TGTGCCAGCAGCGAAGCAGGGACAGGGCACTACGAGCAGTACTTC.